The rows below give T cell receptor beta chains drawn from one sample of a study of glioma-infiltrating T cells after dendritic cell vaccination. The protocol was immunoSEQ multiplex PCR, while the TCRdb copy is restricted to in-frame clones and leaves out a portion. The table has roughly 100,000 clones, around 81% seen once. The sample was blood, taken before dendritic cell vaccination. Source of these receptors: a human donor with glioblastoma. The CDR3 runs from the conserved cysteine through the conserved F or W. Each record gives: J gene, clone size, CDR3 length, V gene, D gene, CDR3 protein, CDR3 DNA. A D gene is named only where the DNA matches it firmly. Only part of the rows carry a size: once, few, many, or a class if the clone is expanded.

J: TRBJ1-1
size: many
length: 11
V: TRBV7-9
D: .
CDR3: CAGVVGTEAFF
DNA: TGTGCGGGAGTTGTCGGCACTGAAGCTTTCTTT

J: TRBJ2-7
size: .
length: 16
V: TRBV7-2
D: TRBD2
CDR3: CASSSPSSRDYYEQYF
DNA: TGTGCCAGCAGCTCACCATCCTCGCGGGACTACTACGAGCAGTACTTC

J: TRBJ1-2
size: few
length: 15
V: TRBV5-6
D: TRBD1
CDR3: CASSYAGQGYYGYTF
DNA: TGTGCCAGCAGCTACGCCGGACAGGGCTACTATGGCTACACCTTC

J: TRBJ2-7
size: .
length: 13
V: TRBV19
D: .
CDR3: CASSTQAANEQYF
DNA: TGTGCCAGTAGTACCCAAGCGGCTAACGAGCAGTACTTC

J: TRBJ2-7
size: few
length: 15
V: TRBV7-9
D: .
CDR3: CASSFFPGISYEQYF
DNA: TGTGCCAGCAGCTTCTTTCCAGGGATATCCTACGAGCAGTACTTC

J: TRBJ2-2
size: .
length: 14
V: TRBV7-9
D: .
CDR3: CASNKPGGPGELFF
DNA: TGTGCCAGCAACAAACCGGGGGGCCCCGGGGAGCTGTTTTTT

J: TRBJ1-2
size: .
length: 13
V: TRBV7-2
D: .
CDR3: CASSLAQGPGYTF
DNA: TGTGCCAGCAGCTTAGCCCAGGGGCCTGGCTACACCTTC

J: TRBJ2-3
size: .
length: 15
V: TRBV6-5
D: TRBD1
CDR3: CASSSYRGDTDTQYF
DNA: TGTGCCAGCAGTAGTTACAGGGGAGATACAGATACGCAGTATTTT

J: TRBJ2-7
size: once
length: 14
V: TRBV5-4
D: TRBD1
CDR3: CASSHPGQGYEQYF
DNA: TGTGCCAGCAGCCACCCCGGACAGGGCTACGAGCAGTACTTC

J: TRBJ2-1
size: .
length: 15
V: TRBV5-1
D: .
CDR3: CASSFTAGSYNEQFF
DNA: TGCGCCAGCAGCTTTACGGCCGGGAGCTACAATGAGCAGTTCTTC

J: TRBJ1-1
size: .
length: 13
V: TRBV2
D: .
CDR3: CAQIRQMNTEAFF
DNA: TGTGCCCAGATTAGACAGATGAACACTGAAGCTTTCTTT

J: TRBJ1-2
size: .
length: 16
V: TRBV15
D: TRBD1
CDR3: CATSRDSRTGLYGYTF
DNA: TGTGCCACCAGCAGAGATTCCCGGACAGGGCTCTATGGCTACACCTTC

J: TRBJ1-5
size: .
length: 16
V: TRBV5-1
D: .
CDR3: CASSLGPGYSNQPQHF
DNA: TGCGCCAGCAGCTTGGGGCCAGGATATAGCAATCAGCCCCAGCATTTT

J: TRBJ2-1
size: .
length: 15
V: TRBV7-2
D: TRBD2
CDR3: CASSLTSGGGNEQFF
DNA: TGTGCCAGCAGCCTTACTAGCGGGGGGGGCAATGAGCAGTTCTTC

J: TRBJ2-5
size: .
length: 15
V: TRBV4-3
D: .
CDR3: CASSPRTDYKETQYF
DNA: TGCGCCAGCAGCCCTAGGACAGACTATAAAGAGACCCAGTACTTC

J: TRBJ1-3
size: .
length: 15
V: TRBV27
D: .
CDR3: CASSLQGFSGNTIYF
DNA: TGTGCCAGCAGTCTACAGGGTTTCTCTGGAAACACCATATATTTT

J: TRBJ1-1
size: .
length: 14
V: TRBV9
D: .
CDR3: CASSVGLMNTEAFF
DNA: TGTGCCAGCAGCGTAGGACTCATGAACACTGAAGCTTTCTTT

J: TRBJ2-7
size: .
length: 14
V: TRBV5-1
D: .
CDR3: CASSRENGPYEQYF
DNA: TGCGCCAGCAGCCGGGAGAACGGGCCCTACGAGCAGTACTTC

J: TRBJ1-2
size: .
length: 17
V: TRBV21-1
D: .
CDR3: CASSRSSSVTDLYGYTF
DNA: TGTGCCAGCAGCAGGTCCTCCAGTGTGACAGACCTCTATGGCTACACCTTC

J: TRBJ2-7
size: once
length: 16
V: TRBV12-5
D: TRBD1
CDR3: CASGLVITGGNYEQYF
DNA: TGTGCTAGTGGTTTGGTAATAACAGGGGGGAACTACGAGCAGTACTTC

J: TRBJ2-7
size: .
length: 13
V: TRBV19
D: .
CDR3: CASSFGDTYEQYF
DNA: TGTGCCAGTAGTTTCGGGGATACATACGAGCAGTACTTC

J: TRBJ2-5
size: .
length: 15
V: TRBV6-1
D: TRBD2
CDR3: CASSEIAGGQETQYF
DNA: TGTGCCAGCAGTGAAATAGCGGGGGGGCAAGAGACCCAGTACTTC

J: TRBJ2-3
size: .
length: 17
V: TRBV7-6
D: TRBD2
CDR3: CASSLSLQRGGPDTQYF
DNA: TGTGCCAGCAGCTTAAGCTTACAGCGGGGGGGCCCGGATACGCAGTATTTT